The clone carrying this TCR beta chain was recorded many times. Arm-PCR with iRepertoire HTBI primers amplified the CDR3 regions for these TCR beta libraries. MiXCR was run by TCRdb on the multiplex PCR reads, yielding one entry per CDR3 protein. This table holds more than 350,000 distinct CDR3 sequences, 21% found once. Time point of the sample: persistent/refractory GD, antithyroid drugs over 5 years with positive TRAb. Isolated PBMC RNA provided the starting material for the TCR library. The source of the sample is a study of regulatory T cells in long-lasting Graves disease. Per the germline V gene, CDR1 is MDHEN and CDR2 is SYDVKM. This CDR3 contains 15 residues. The J segment lost 9 bases and the V segment lost 2 bases, leaving 8 bases of the junction unmatched.

The source material was peripheral blood mononuclear cells (PBMCs), sampled when the disease was refractory, from a patient treated with antithyroid drugs. V usage is TRBV28 and J usage is TRBJ1-5, with TRBD1 identical over 9 bases. This receptor was identified in a female donor with Graves disease. The CDR3 region is CASSLGDRDLTPQHF. As DNA, the CDR3 is TGTGCCAGCAGTTTAGGGGACAGGGATTTGACGCCCCAGCATTTT. Supplemented by reference TRBV28 and TRBJ1-5, the full variable domain reads DVKVTQSSRYLVKRTGEKVFLECVQDMDHENMFWYRQDPGLGLRLIYFSYDVKMKEKGDIPEGYSVSREKKERFSLILESASTNQTSMYLCASSLGDRDLTPQHFGDGTRLSIL.